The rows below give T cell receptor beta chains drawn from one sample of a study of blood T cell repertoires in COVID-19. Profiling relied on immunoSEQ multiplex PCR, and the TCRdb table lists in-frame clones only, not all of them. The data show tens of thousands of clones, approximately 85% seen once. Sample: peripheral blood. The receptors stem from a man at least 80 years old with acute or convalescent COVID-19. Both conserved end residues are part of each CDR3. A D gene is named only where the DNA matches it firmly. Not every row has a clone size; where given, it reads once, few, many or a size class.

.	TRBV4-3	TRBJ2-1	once	CASSQDVGAYNEQFF	TGCGCCAGCAGCCAAGATGTGGGGGCTTACAATGAGCAGTTCTTC
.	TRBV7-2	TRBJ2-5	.	CASSLNQLRGETQYF	TGTGCCAGCAGCTTAAACCAGCTCAGGGGAGAGACCCAGTACTTC
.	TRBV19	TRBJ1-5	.	CASSRIDLGNQPQHF	TGTGCCAGTAGTAGGATAGACCTAGGAAATCAGCCCCAGCATTTT
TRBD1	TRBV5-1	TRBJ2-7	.	CASSPLPGQAYEQYF	TGCGCCAGCAGTCCCCTCCCGGGACAGGCCTACGAGCAGTACTTC
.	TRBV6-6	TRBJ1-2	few	CASSYSSRQLNYGYTF	TGTGCCAGCAGTTACTCGAGCCGACAGCTAAACTATGGCTACACCTTC
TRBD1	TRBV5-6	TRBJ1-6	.	CASSLRQGYNSPLHF	TGTGCCAGCAGCTTACGACAGGGCTATAATTCACCCCTCCACTTT
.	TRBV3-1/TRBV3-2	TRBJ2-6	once	CASSHKISPLGSSGANVLTF	TGTGCCAGCAGCCACAAGATTTCCCCCTTAGGGAGCTCTGGGGCCAACGTCCTGACTTTC
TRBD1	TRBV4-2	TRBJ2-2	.	CASSQDYRGNTGELFF	TGTGCCAGCAGCCAAGACTACAGGGGGAACACCGGGGAGCTGTTTTTT
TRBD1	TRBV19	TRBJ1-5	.	CASRGDRTQNSNQPQHF	TGTGCCAGTAGAGGGGACAGGACCCAAAATAGCAATCAGCCCCAGCATTTT
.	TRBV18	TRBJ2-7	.	CASSPVVEFNEQYF	TGTGCCAGCTCACCTGTCGTTGAGTTTAACGAGCAGTACTTC
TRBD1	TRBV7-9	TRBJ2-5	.	CASSFPQGAQETQYF	TGTGCCAGCAGCTTTCCTCAGGGGGCTCAAGAGACCCAGTACTTC
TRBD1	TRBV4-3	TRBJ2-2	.	CASSQVEGADTGELFF	TGCGCCAGCAGCCAAGTAGAGGGGGCCGACACCGGGGAGCTGTTTTTT
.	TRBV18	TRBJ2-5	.	CASSPRTEETQYF	TGTGCCAGCTCACCACGCACAGAAGAGACCCAGTACTTC
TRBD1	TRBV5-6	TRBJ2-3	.	CASSSRDRVTDTQYF	TGTGCCAGCAGCAGCCGGGACAGGGTCACAGATACGCAGTATTTT
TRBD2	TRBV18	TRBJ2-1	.	CASSPPSGRGNEQFF	TGTGCCAGCTCACCCCCTAGCGGGAGGGGCAATGAGCAGTTCTTC
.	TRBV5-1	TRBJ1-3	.	CASSLGEQVFLGNTIYF	TGCGCCAGCAGCTTGGGAGAACAGGTCTTTCTTGGAAACACCATATATTTT
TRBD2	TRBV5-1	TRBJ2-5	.	CASSLAGTSGSQETQYF	TGCGCCAGCAGCTTGGCCGGGACTAGCGGGAGCCAAGAGACCCAGTACTTC
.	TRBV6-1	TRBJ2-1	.	CASSGISQLLSYNEQFF	TGTGCCAGCAGTGGGATATCACAACTACTCTCCTACAATGAGCAGTTCTTC
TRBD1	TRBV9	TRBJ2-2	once	CASSEGQGAVVGELFF	TGTGCCAGCAGCGAGGGACAGGGGGCAGTAGTCGGGGAGCTGTTTTTT
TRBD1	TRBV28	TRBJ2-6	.	CASSILGQGISGANVLTF	TGTGCCAGCAGTATACTAGGACAGGGCATCTCTGGGGCCAACGTCCTGACTTTC
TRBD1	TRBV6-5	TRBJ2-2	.	CASSYRTGATGELFF	TGTGCCAGCAGTTACAGGACAGGGGCTACCGGGGAGCTGTTTTTT
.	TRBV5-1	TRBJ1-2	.	CASSLDGTNYGYTF	TGCGCCAGCAGCTTGGACGGGACTAACTATGGCTACACCTTC
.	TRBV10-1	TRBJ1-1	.	CASSEYYTNTEAFF	TGCGCCAGCAGTGAGTACTACACGAACACTGAAGCTTTCTTT
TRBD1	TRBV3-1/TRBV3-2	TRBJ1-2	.	CASSPWFGTGAFPRNGYTF	TGTGCCAGCAGCCCATGGTTCGGGACAGGAGCGTTTCCGAGGAATGGCTACACCTTC
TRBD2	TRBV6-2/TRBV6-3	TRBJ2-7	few	CASSALAEITYEQYF	TGTGCCAGCAGTGCCCTAGCGGAAATTACCTACGAGCAGTACTTC
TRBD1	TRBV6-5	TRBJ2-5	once	CASSYAGTVGETQYF	TGTGCCAGCAGTTACGCCGGGACAGTCGGAGAGACCCAGTACTTC
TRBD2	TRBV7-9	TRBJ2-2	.	CAVGGGNTGELFF	TGTGCCGTAGGCGGGGGGAACACCGGGGAGCTGTTTTTT